The rows below give T cell receptor beta chains drawn from one sample of a study of blood T cell repertoires in COVID-19. Repertoires were generated with immunoSEQ multiplex PCR, while TCRdb's copy carries only in-frame clones and drops some. The sample includes fewer than 700,000 clones, approximately 88% seen only once; the top ten take around 7.8%. Input material: peripheral blood. Source of these receptors: a woman between 45 and 60 years old with COVID-19, enrolled during active disease. Both conserved end residues are part of each CDR3. A D gene is named only where the DNA matches it firmly. Size is stated for part of the rows, as once, few or many counts, or as a class when the clone is expanded.

TRBV4-2	NA	TRBJ1-2	NA	15	TGTGCCAGCAGCCAAGAAGAATGGCAGTACTATGGCTACACCTTC	CASSQEEWQYYGYTF
TRBV5-1	NA	TRBJ2-7	NA	14	TGCGCCAGCAGCTTGGCCGCAGGGGTCTACGAGCAGTACTTC	CASSLAAGVYEQYF
TRBV4-1	NA	TRBJ1-6	NA	14	TGCGCCAGCAGCCAGGACAGTTTCGATTCACCCCTCCACTTT	CASSQDSFDSPLHF
TRBV30	TRBD2	TRBJ2-3	NA	14	TGTGCCTGGCGACTAGCGGGGGTTCCAGATACGCAGTATTTT	CAWRLAGVPDTQYF
TRBV6-5	TRBD1	TRBJ2-2	NA	15	TGTGCCAGCAGTTTACAGGGGCCCTACACCGGGGAGCTGTTTTTT	CASSLQGPYTGELFF
TRBV10-3	TRBD2	TRBJ2-1	few	15	TGTGCCATTAAGAATTCGACTAGCGGATACAATGAGCAGTTCTTC	CAIKNSTSGYNEQFF
TRBV10-2	NA	TRBJ1-1	NA	14	TGCGCCAGCCAGCTAGAGCCTTTGAACACTGAAGCTTTCTTT	CASQLEPLNTEAFF
TRBV3-1/TRBV3-2	NA	TRBJ2-7	NA	13	TGTGCCAGCAGCTCCCAGGGGAGAGGGGAGCAGTACTTC	CASSSQGRGEQYF
TRBV6-5	TRBD1	TRBJ1-6	NA	14	TGTGCCAGCACCATAGACAGGGTAGGCTCACCCCTCCACTTT	CASTIDRVGSPLHF
TRBV6-5	TRBD1	TRBJ1-5	NA	14	TGTGCCAGCAGCCTGGACAGGGAAGATCAGCCCCAGCATTTT	CASSLDREDQPQHF
TRBV5-1	TRBD1	TRBJ1-2	NA	15	TGCGCCAGCAGCTTGGGGACAGGAACATCCTATGGCTACACCTTC	CASSLGTGTSYGYTF
TRBV27	NA	TRBJ1-6	NA	17	TGTGCCAGCAGTGATCTCAGGGCCGACTCCTATAATTCACCCCTCCACTTT	CASSDLRADSYNSPLHF
TRBV24-1	NA	TRBJ1-2	NA	14	TGTGCCACCAGTGCCGGTATGCGGGACTATGGCTACACCTTC	CATSAGMRDYGYTF
TRBV5-6	NA	TRBJ1-5	NA	16	TGTGCCAGCAGCTTGGGGAGGGGCACGAGCAATCAGCCCCAGCATTTT	CASSLGRGTSNQPQHF
TRBV5-1	TRBD1	TRBJ2-3	NA	13	TGCGCCAGCTTCCAGGGGGGCACAGATACGCAGTATTTT	CASFQGGTDTQYF
TRBV7-9	TRBD1	TRBJ1-3	NA	15	TGTGCCAGCAGCTCAGACAGGGTCTCTGGAAACACCATATATTTT	CASSSDRVSGNTIYF
TRBV7-2	NA	TRBJ1-5	few	16	TGTGCCAGCAGCTTATTCGGGGGGCTGAGCAATCAGCCCCAGCATTTT	CASSLFGGLSNQPQHF
TRBV24-1	NA	TRBJ2-1	NA	13	TGTGCCACCAGTGATTCCTATAGCCATGAGCAGTTCTTC	CATSDSYSHEQFF
TRBV27	TRBD2	TRBJ2-7	NA	14	TGTGCCAGCAGTGTCATAGCGGGGGGAAACGAGCAGTACTTC	CASSVIAGGNEQYF
TRBV7-9	TRBD2	TRBJ2-5	NA	14	TGTGCCAGCGGAGCTAGCGGGGGCCAAGAGACCCAGTACTTC	CASGASGGQETQYF
TRBV4-1	NA	TRBJ1-1	NA	14	TGCGCCAGCAGCCAAGAGGGCCTCAACACTGAAGCTTTCTTT	CASSQEGLNTEAFF
TRBV5-1	TRBD1	TRBJ1-4	NA	15	TGCGCCAGCAGCTCCATGGGACAGGGAGGTGAAAAACTGTTTTTT	CASSSMGQGGEKLFF
TRBV9	NA	TRBJ1-4	NA	13	TGTGCCAGCAGCGTAGGGGGCAGGGAAAAACTGTTTTTT	CASSVGGREKLFF
TRBV6-1	NA	TRBJ1-3	NA	15	TGTGCCAGCAGTGACCAGGCCTTCTCTGGAAACACCATATATTTT	CASSDQAFSGNTIYF
TRBV10-3	NA	TRBJ1-2	NA	13	TGTGCCATCAGTGAGAACAATGGCTATGGCTACACCTTC	CAISENNGYGYTF
TRBV9	NA	TRBJ1-1	NA	11	TGTGCCAGCAGCTCAACAGGGGAAGCTTTCTTT	CASSSTGEAFF
TRBV5-4	NA	TRBJ2-3	NA	19	TGTGCCAGCAGCCTGCCGGGACTTACAATCATAAACAGCACAGATACGCAGTATTTT	CASSLPGLTIINSTDTQYF
TRBV5-5	NA	TRBJ2-3	NA	16	TGTGCCAGCAGCGAAGCCGGGACACCACTCACAGATACGCAGTATTTT	CASSEAGTPLTDTQYF
TRBV7-2	NA	TRBJ1-6	NA	15	TGTGCCAGCAGCAGAGGGGGGGCCTATAATTCACCCCTCCACTTT	CASSRGGAYNSPLHF
TRBV5-1	NA	TRBJ1-2	NA	16	TGCGCCAGCAGCACGCGACAGCCCACCCCCTTGGAGGGCTACACCTTC	CASSTRQPTPLEGYTF
TRBV5-4	NA	TRBJ2-7	NA	15	TGTGCCAGCAGCATCCCGGGAGCTACCGCCTACGAGCAGTACTTC	CASSIPGATAYEQYF
TRBV29-1	TRBD1	TRBJ2-2	few	14	TGCAGCGTGCCCGGGACAGGGTCGGCCGGGGAGCTGTTTTTT	CSVPGTGSAGELFF
TRBV7-3	TRBD1	TRBJ1-1	NA	16	TGTGCCAGCAGCCCTACAGGGGGGCGCAGGGGCACTGAAGCTTTCTTT	CASSPTGGRRGTEAFF
TRBV30	TRBD1	TRBJ1-2	NA	15	TGTGCCTGGAGTGTAACAAGGGGGCGCGACTATGGCTACACCTTC	CAWSVTRGRDYGYTF
TRBV18	NA	TRBJ1-1	NA	12	TGTGCCAGCTCACCTTCAAACACTGAAGCTTTCTTT	CASSPSNTEAFF
TRBV5-1	NA	TRBJ1-1	NA	15	TGCGCCAGCAGCTTGGTGGGGGGTATGAACACTGAAGCTTTCTTT	CASSLVGGMNTEAFF
TRBV6-8	NA	TRBJ2-7	NA	17	TGTGCCAGCAGTTCCCGGACACCCGGCGGTTTTTCCTACGAGCAGTACTTC	CASSSRTPGGFSYEQYF
TRBV5-1	TRBD2	TRBJ2-1	NA	16	TGCGCCAGCAGCTTGGCTAGCGGGGGGGCCTTGAATGAGCAGTTCTTC	CASSLASGGALNEQFF
TRBV10-1	NA	TRBJ2-3	NA	15	TGCGCCAGCAGTGCGAACGCTGGGGGGAAAGATACGCAGTATTTT	CASSANAGGKDTQYF
TRBV6-1	NA	TRBJ1-5	NA	16	TGTGCCAGCAGTGGACTGACAGACGCTAGCAATCAGCCCCAGCATTTT	CASSGLTDASNQPQHF
TRBV19	NA	TRBJ1-1	NA	15	TGTGCCAGTAGTCATAGACCGGGACAAGGGGGTGAAGCTTTCTTT	CASSHRPGQGGEAFF
TRBV6-5	TRBD1	TRBJ1-2	NA	15	TGTGCCAGCAGTTACTCCCCCAACAGGGGGGATGGCTACACCTTC	CASSYSPNRGDGYTF
TRBV19	NA	TRBJ1-2	NA	13	TGTGCCAGTAGTATCATAGGTTCGGGTGGCTACACCTTC	CASSIIGSGGYTF
TRBV30	NA	TRBJ1-5	NA	15	TGTGCCTGGAGTGTGTCCGGGACACTAAATCAGCCCCAGCATTTT	CAWSVSGTLNQPQHF
TRBV7-9	NA	TRBJ2-7	NA	11	TGTGCCAGCAGCACTTCCTACGAGCAGTACTTC	CASSTSYEQYF
TRBV6-2/TRBV6-3	TRBD1	TRBJ1-2	NA	17	TGTGCCAGCAGTTCTCCGGGACAGGGACCAGCTAACTATGGCTACACCTTC	CASSSPGQGPANYGYTF
TRBV12-1	NA	TRBJ2-5	NA	20	TGTGCCAGCAGCTTAGCTCCGGTTCACGTCCCCTTCCGCGAGGGAGAGACCCAGTACTTC	CASSLAPVHVPFREGETQYF
TRBV5-1	TRBD1	TRBJ1-1	NA	15	TGCGCCAGCAGCGAGAACCGGGACAGGGGGACCGAAGCTTTCTTT	CASSENRDRGTEAFF
TRBV14	TRBD1	TRBJ1-2	NA	16	TGTGCCAGCAGCCCCGGGACAGGGCTCGTCGGAAATGGCTACACCTTC	CASSPGTGLVGNGYTF
TRBV5-4	TRBD1	TRBJ1-5	NA	14	TGTGCCAGCAGTATCCGGGACAGTTCGGAGCCCCAGCATTTT	CASSIRDSSEPQHF
TRBV11-2	NA	TRBJ1-3	NA	15	TGTGCCAGCCGCCCGTGGGGGGGCTCTGGAAACACCATATATTTT	CASRPWGGSGNTIYF
TRBV7-9	TRBD2	TRBJ2-7	NA	16	TGTGCCAGCAGCTCTTCGACTAGCGGGATACTATACGAGCAGTACTTC	CASSSSTSGILYEQYF
TRBV24-1	TRBD1	TRBJ2-2	NA	16	TGTGCCACCAGTGATTCTTCGACAGGGCTTACCGGGGAGCTGTTTTTT	CATSDSSTGLTGELFF